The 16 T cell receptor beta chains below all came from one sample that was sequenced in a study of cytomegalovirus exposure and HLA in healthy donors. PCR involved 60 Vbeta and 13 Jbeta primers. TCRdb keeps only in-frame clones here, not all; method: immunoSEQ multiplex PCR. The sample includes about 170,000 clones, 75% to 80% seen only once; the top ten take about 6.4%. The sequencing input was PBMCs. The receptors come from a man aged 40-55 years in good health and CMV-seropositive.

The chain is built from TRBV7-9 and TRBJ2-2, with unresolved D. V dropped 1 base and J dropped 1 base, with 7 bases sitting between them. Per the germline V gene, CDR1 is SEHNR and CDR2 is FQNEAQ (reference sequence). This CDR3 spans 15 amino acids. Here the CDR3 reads CASSLVYGNTGELFF. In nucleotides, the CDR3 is TGTGCCAGCAGCTTAGTATACGGGAACACCGGGGAGCTGTTTTTT. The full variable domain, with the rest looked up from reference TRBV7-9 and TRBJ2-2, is DTGVSQNPRHKITKRGQNVTFRCDPISEHNRLYWYRQTLGQGPEFLTYFQNEAQLEKSRLLSDRFSAERPKGSFSTLEIQRTEQGDSAMYLCASSLVYGNTGELFFGEGSRLTVL.

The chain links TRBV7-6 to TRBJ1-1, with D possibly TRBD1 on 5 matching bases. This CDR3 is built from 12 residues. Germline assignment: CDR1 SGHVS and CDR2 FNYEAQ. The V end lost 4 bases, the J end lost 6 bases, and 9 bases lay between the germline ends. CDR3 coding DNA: TGTGCCAGCAGCTCCAGGGTGCCTGAAGCTTTCTTT. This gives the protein CASSSRVPEAFF. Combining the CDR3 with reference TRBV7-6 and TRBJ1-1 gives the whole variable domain GAGVSQSPRYKVTKRGQDVALRCDPISGHVSLYWYRQALGQGPEFLTYFNYEAQQDKSGLPNDRFSAERPEGSISTLTIQRTEQRDSAMYRCASSSRVPEAFFGQGTRLTVV.

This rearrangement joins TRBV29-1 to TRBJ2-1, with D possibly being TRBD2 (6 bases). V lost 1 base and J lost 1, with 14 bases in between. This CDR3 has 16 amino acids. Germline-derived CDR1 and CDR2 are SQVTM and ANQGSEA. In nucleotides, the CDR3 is TGCAGCGTTGAAGGAGGGAGGCCGGGGTCCTACAATGAGCAGTTCTTC. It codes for CSVEGGRPGSYNEQFF.

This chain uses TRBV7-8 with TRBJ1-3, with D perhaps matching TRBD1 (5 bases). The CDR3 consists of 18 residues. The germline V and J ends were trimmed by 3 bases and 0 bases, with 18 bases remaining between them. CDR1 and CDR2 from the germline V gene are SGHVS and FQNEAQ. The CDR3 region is CASSLAIDSVYSGNTIYF. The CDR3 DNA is TGTGCCAGCAGCTTGGCGATCGACAGCGTCTACTCTGGAAACACCATATATTTT.

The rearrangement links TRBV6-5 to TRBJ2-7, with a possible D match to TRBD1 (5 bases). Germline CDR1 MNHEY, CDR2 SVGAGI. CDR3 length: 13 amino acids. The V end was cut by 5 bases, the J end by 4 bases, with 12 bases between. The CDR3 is CASSEFRGYEQYF. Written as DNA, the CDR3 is TGTGCCAGCAGTGAGTTTAGGGGTTACGAGCAGTACTTC.

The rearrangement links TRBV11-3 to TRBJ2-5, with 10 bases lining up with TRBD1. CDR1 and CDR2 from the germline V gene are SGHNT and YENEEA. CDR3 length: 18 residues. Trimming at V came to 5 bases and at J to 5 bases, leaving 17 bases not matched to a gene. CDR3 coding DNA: TGTGCCAGCAGCCCCGCCGGGACAGGGGAGCCCGGACGGGAGACCCAGTACTTC. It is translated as CASSPAGTGEPGRETQYF. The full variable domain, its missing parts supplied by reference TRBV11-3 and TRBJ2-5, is EAGVVQSPRYKIIEKKQPVAFWCNPISGHNTLYWYLQNLGQGPELLIRYENEEAVDDSQLPKDRFSAERLKGVDSTLKIQPAELGDSAVYLCASSPAGTGEPGRETQYFGPGTRLLVL.

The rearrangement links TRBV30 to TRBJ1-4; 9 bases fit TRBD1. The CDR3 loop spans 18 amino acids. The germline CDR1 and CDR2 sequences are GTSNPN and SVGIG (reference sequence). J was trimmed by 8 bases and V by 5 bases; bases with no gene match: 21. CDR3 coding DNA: TGTGCCTGGCGGAAGACACGCGCCAACAGGGGGCCGTGGGAAAAACTGTTTTTT. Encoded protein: CAWRKTRANRGPWEKLFF. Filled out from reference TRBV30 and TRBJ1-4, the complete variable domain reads SQTIHQWPATLVQPVGSPLSLECTVEGTSNPNLYWYRQAAGRGLQLLFYSVGIGQISSEVPQNLSASRPQDRQFILSSKKLLLSDSGFYLCAWRKTRANRGPWEKLFFGSGTQLSVL.

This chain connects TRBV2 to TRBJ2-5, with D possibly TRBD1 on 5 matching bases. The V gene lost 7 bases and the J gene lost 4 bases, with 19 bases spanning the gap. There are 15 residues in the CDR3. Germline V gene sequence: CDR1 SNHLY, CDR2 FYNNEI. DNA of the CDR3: TGTGCCAGCACGCCCGGAAACCCAGGGATAGAGACCCAGTACTTC. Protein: CASTPGNPGIETQYF. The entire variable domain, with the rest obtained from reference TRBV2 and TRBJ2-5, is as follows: EPEVTQTPSHQVTQMGQEVILRCVPISNHLYFYWYRQILGQKVEFLVSFYNNEISEKSEIFDDQFSVERPDGSNFTLKIRSTKLEDSAMYFCASTPGNPGIETQYFGPGTRLLVL.

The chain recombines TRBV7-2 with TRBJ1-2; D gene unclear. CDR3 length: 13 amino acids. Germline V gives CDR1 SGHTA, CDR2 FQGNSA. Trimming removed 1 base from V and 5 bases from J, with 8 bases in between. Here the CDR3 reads CASSLDEGYGYTF. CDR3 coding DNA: TGTGCCAGCAGCTTAGACGAGGGTTATGGCTACACCTTC.

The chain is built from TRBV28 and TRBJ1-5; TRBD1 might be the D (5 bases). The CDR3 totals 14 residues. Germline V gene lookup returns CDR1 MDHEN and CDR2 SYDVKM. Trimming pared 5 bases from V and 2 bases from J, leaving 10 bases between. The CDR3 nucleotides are TGTGCCAGCAGTAGGGGTGGGCGCAATCAGCCCCAGCATTTT. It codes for CASSRGGRNQPQHF. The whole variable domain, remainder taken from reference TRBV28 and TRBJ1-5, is DVKVTQSSRYLVKRTGEKVFLECVQDMDHENMFWYRQDPGLGLRLIYFSYDVKMKEKGDIPEGYSVSREKKERFSLILESASTNQTSMYLCASSRGGRNQPQHFGDGTRLSIL.

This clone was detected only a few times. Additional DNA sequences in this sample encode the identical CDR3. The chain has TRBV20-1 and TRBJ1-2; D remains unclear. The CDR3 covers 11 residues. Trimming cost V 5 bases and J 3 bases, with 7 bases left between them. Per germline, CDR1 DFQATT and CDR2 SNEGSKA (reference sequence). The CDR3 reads CSAGQYYGYTF. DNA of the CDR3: TGCAGTGCTGGGCAGTACTATGGCTACACCTTC.

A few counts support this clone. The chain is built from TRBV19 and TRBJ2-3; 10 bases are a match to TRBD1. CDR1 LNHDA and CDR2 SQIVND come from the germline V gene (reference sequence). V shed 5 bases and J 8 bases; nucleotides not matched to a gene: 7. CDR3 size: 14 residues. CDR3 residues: CASSPGTGATTQYF. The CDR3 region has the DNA TGTGCCAGTAGTCCCGGGACAGGGGCAACTACGCAGTATTTT.

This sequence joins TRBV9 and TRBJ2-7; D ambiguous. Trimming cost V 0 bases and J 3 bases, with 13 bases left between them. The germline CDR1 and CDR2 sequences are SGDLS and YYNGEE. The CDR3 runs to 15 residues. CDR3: CASSVGGANNYEQYF. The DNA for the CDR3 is TGTGCCAGCAGCGTAGGAGGTGCGAACAACTACGAGCAGTACTTC.

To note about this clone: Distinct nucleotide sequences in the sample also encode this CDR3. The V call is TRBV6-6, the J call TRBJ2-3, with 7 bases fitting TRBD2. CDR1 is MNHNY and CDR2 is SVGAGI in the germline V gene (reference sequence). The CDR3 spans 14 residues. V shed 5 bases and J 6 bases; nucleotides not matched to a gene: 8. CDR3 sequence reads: CASSRGSSADTQYF. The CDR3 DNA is TGTGCCAGCAGTCGCGGGAGTTCGGCGGATACGCAGTATTTT.

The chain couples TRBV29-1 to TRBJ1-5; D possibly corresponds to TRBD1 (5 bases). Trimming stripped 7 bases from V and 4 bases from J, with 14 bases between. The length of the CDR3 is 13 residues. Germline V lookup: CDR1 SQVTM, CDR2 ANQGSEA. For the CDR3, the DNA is TGCAGCGCCTGGGCGGGACTGAATCAGCCCCAGCATTTT. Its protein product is CSAWAGLNQPQHF. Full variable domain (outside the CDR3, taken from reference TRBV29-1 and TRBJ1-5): SAVISQKPSRDICQRGTSLTIQCQVDSQVTMMFWYRQQPGQSLTLIATANQGSEATYESGFVIDKFPISRPNLTFSTLTVSNMSPEDSSIYLCSAWAGLNQPQHFGDGTRLSIL.

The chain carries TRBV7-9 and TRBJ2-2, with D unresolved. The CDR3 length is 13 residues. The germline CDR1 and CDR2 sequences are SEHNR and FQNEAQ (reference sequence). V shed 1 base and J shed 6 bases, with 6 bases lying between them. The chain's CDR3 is CASSLVLAGELFF. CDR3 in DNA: TGTGCCAGCAGCTTAGTTTTAGCCGGGGAGCTGTTTTTT.